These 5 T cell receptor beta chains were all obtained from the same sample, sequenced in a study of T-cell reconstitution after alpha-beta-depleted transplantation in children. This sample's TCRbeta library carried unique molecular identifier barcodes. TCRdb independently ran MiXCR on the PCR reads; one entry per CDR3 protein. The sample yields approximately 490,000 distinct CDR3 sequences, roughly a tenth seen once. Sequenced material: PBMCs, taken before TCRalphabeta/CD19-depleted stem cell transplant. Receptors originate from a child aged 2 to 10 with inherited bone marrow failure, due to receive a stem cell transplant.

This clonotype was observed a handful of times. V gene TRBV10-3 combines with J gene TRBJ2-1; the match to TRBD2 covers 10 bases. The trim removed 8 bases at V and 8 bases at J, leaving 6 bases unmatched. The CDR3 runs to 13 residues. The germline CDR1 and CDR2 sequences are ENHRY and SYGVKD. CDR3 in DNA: TGTGCCATCTCGCTAGCGGGAGAGGATGAGCAGTTCTTC. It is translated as CAISLAGEDEQFF.

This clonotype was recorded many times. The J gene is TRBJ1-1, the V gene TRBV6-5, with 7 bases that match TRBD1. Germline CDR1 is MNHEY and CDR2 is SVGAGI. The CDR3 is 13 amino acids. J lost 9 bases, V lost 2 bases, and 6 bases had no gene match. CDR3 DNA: TGTGCCAGCAGTTACCCCGGACAGGTTAAAGCTTTCTTT. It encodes CASSYPGQVKAFF.

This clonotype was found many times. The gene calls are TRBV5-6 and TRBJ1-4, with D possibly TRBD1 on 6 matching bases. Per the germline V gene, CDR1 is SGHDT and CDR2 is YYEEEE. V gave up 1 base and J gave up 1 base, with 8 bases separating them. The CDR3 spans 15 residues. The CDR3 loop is CASSLKGETNEKLFF. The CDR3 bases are TGTGCCAGCAGCTTGAAGGGGGAAACTAATGAAAAACTGTTTTTT.

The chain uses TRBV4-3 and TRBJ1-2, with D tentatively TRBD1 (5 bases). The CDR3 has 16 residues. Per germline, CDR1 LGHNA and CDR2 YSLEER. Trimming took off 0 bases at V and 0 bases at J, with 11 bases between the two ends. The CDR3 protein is CASSQDGLGANYGYTF. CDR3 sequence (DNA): TGCGCCAGCAGCCAAGACGGTCTGGGGGCTAACTATGGCTACACCTTC.

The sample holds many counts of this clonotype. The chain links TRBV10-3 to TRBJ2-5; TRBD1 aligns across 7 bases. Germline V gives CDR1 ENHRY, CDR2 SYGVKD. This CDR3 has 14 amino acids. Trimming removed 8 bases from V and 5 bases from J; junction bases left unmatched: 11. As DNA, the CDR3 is TGTGCCATCGGTGGGGAAATGACAGGGGAGACCCAGTACTTC. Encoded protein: CAIGGEMTGETQYF.